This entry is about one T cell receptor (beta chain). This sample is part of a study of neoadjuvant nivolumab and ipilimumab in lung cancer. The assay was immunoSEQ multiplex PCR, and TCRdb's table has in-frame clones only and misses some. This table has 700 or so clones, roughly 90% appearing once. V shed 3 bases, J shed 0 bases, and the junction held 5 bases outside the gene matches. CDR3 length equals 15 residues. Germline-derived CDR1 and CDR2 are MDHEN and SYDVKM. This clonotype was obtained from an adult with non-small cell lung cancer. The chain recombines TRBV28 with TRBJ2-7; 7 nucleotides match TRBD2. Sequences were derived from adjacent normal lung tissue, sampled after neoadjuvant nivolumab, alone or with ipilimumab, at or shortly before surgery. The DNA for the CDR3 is TGTGCCAGCAGTTTGGGCGGGAGTGCCTCCTACGAGCAGTACTTC. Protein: CASSLGGSASYEQYF.